This is a list of T cell receptor beta chains from one sample in a study of cytomegalovirus exposure and HLA in healthy donors. Assay: immunoSEQ multiplex PCR; the TCRdb copy retains only in-frame clones and omits some. The sample table includes fewer than 150,000 clones. Sample: PBMCs. All receptors derive from a man aged 40-49 years in good health and CMV-seronegative. The CDR3 runs from the conserved cysteine through the conserved F or W.

len,v_gene,CDR3aa
17,TRBV7-9,CASSPSLQGLGNSPLHF
17,TRBV19,CASSETSGFSGANVLTF
14,TRBV15,CATSTRTGSYGYTF
17,TRBV9,CASPQPLAGGPTGELFF
10,TRBV12-5,CASDLGEQFF
13,TRBV19,CASSPDRGHEQYF
16,TRBV29-1,CSVSPGGGASNYGYTF
17,TRBV5-1,CASSWVGGTVSGGEQYF
15,TRBV5-1,CASVQVSSGANVLTF
15,TRBV9,CASSVSGVWQETQYF
16,TRBV5-1,CASSTGTQGAVYGYTF
17,TRBV7-2,CASSLGPPASGQYEQYF
12,TRBV5-1,CASSLVLETQYF
15,TRBV15,CATSREGGGADTQYF
15,TRBV27,CASSPQSSGANVLTF
14,TRBV19,CASSAYSGANVLTF
17,TRBV5-1,CASSKRTSGGSYNEQFF
10,TRBV12-2,CASRTEEQYF
13,TRBV7-6,CASSSQAGYEQYF